The clone carrying this TCR beta chain was seen many times. No antigen is known for it. The source of the sample is a study of T cells in Graves' hyperthyroidism and ophthalmopathy. Findings and limits, study-wide: Most clonotypes expanded in the thyroid (above 0.001) were also present in blood.

The germline V gene has CDR1 MNHEY and CDR2 SVGEGT. J lost 2 bases, V lost 8 bases, and 14 bases had no gene match. The CDR3 extends over 16 amino acids. Regions amplified from RNA transcripts were the TCR beta CDR3 regions. Using the HTBI primer set, a first-round RT-PCR was run on the TCR CDR3. TCRdb reprocessed the multiplex PCR reads via MiXCR and lists one record per CDR3 protein. This table has 400,000 or so distinct CDR3 sequences, 14% appearing once. The sequenced sample consisted of blood. The gene calls are TRBV6-2 or TRBV6-3 and TRBJ2-5, with 7 positions matching TRBD1. The TCR was taken from a woman aged 30 to 39 with Graves' ophthalmopathy. In DNA, the CDR3 is TGTGCCAGCCGATCGTTCCACAGGGGCAAACAAGAGACCCAGTACTTC. Amino acid sequence: CASRSFHRGKQETQYF.